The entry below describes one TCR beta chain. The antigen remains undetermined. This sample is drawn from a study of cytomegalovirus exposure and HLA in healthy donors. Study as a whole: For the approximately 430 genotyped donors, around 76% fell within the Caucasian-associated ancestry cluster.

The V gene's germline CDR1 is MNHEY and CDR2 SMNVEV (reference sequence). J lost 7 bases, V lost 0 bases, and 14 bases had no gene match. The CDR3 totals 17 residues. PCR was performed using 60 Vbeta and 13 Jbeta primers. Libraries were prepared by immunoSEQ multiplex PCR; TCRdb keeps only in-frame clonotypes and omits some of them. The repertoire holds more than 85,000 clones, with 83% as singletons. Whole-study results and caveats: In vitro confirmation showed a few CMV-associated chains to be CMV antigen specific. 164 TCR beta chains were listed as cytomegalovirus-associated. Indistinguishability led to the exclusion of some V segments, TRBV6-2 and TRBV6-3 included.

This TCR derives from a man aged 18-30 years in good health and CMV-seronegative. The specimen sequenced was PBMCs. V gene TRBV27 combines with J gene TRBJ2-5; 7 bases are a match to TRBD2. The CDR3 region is CASSLSPGTNMFGTQYF. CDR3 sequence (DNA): TGTGCCAGCAGTTTATCGCCCGGGACTAACATGTTCGGGACCCAGTACTTC.